One sample yielded the 32 T cell receptor beta chains listed below, sequenced in a study of technical replicates of blood from a few donors (dated by TCRdb to 2016 to 2017). The library was generated by the immunoSEQ multiplex PCR assay. TCRdb obtained this table from immuneACCESS and retained in-frame rearrangements with V and J assigned. These tables miss some clones; where compared with another copy, unresolved V genes account for less than half of the shortfall, and the remainder is unexplained. The sample data list around 86,000 clones, and 90% to 97% of these were observed just once. The top ten clonotypes cover nearly 0.2% of the sample. The sequencing input was T cells isolated from PBMCs. The source is a human donor in good health.

In its sample, this clone was seen once. This chain uses TRBV30 with TRBJ1-2; 7 bases are a match to TRBD1. Germline V gene sequence: CDR1 GTSNPN, CDR2 SVGIG (reference sequence). This CDR3 contains 13 residues. The V and J ends lost 5 bases and 2 bases, in that order; junction bases with no gene match: 5. The DNA of the CDR3 is TGTGCCTGGGCAAGGGGGCAGAACTATGGCTACACCTTC. Translated: CAWARGQNYGYTF.

With regard to this clone: The sample carries other DNA sequences with the same CDR3. The genes are TRBV5-1 and TRBJ2-7; D gene unclear. Per germline, CDR1 SGHRS and CDR2 YFSETQ. The CDR3 runs 13 residues. V was trimmed by 0 bases and J by 0 bases, leaving 4 bases between them. CDR3 residues: CASSLDNSYEQYF. The CDR3 DNA sequence: TGCGCCAGCAGCTTGGACAACTCCTACGAGCAGTACTTC.

This rearrangement joins TRBV7-8 to TRBJ1-1; D remains ambiguous. The CDR3 sequence is 14 residues long. Germline values: CDR1 SGHVS, CDR2 FQNEAQ. V was trimmed by 2 bases and J by 6 bases, leaving 13 bases between them. CDR3 bases: TGTGCCAGCAGCTTAAATCCTGGGAGCGCTGAAGCTTTCTTT. Translating it yields CASSLNPGSAEAFF.

The chain recombines TRBV28 with TRBJ1-3; 7 nucleotides match TRBD1. This CDR3 spans 14 amino acids. The germline V gene encodes CDR1 MDHEN and CDR2 SYDVKM. V dropped 6 bases and J dropped 3; count of bases not matched to a gene: 5. CDR3 residues: CASSSTGRGNTIYF. DNA for the CDR3: TGTGCCAGCAGCTCGACAGGGCGTGGAAACACCATATATTTT.

V and J are TRBV4-1 and TRBJ1-2; D gene uncertain. Germline CDR1 reads MGHRA; CDR2 reads YSYEKL. This CDR3 is built from 13 residues. Trimming pared 8 bases from V and 2 bases from J, leaving 12 bases between. This CDR3 is CASRPTGNYGYTF. CDR3 bases: TGCGCCAGCCGACCAACGGGGAACTATGGCTACACCTTC.

The chain joins TRBV7-8 to TRBJ2-5; tentatively, D is TRBD2 (6 bases). The CDR3 has 18 amino acids. V was pared by 2 bases and J by 9 bases, with 28 bases between. Germline assignment: CDR1 SGHVS and CDR2 FQNEAQ. This chain's CDR3 is CASSLRGGGETFGRSQYF. The CDR3 nucleotides are TGTGCCAGCAGCTTAAGAGGCGGCGGGGAAACCTTCGGGCGGTCCCAGTACTTC.

J is TRBJ2-5 and V is TRBV11-1; 8 nucleotides agree with TRBD2. This CDR3 has 15 amino acids. Trimming cost V 4 bases and J 6 bases; bases outside gene matches: 10. Germline CDR1 is SGHAT and CDR2 is FQDESV (reference sequence). The CDR3 sequence: CASSYGRGAWKTQYF. The CDR3 DNA sequence: TGTGCCAGCAGCTATGGGCGGGGGGCCTGGAAGACCCAGTACTTC.

The CDR3 DNA is TGTGCCAGCCGGGGAGGGGCGCGGGAACTGTTTTTT. Residues: CASRGGARELFF. This sequence joins TRBV11-2 and TRBJ1-4, with TRBD1 as a possible D gene (5 bases). The CDR3 has 12 amino acids. Germline loops: CDR1 SGHAT, CDR2 FQNNGV. V was cut by 8 bases and J by 12 bases, with 16 bases left in between.

The chain is built from TRBV2 and TRBJ2-2; TRBD1 agrees at 9 bases. CDR1 is SNHLY, CDR2 FYNNEI, per germline. Trimming cost V 7 bases and J 5 bases; bases outside gene matches: 8. This CDR3 has 15 residues. CDR3 amino acids: CASTEQGARTGELFF. The CDR3 DNA follows: TGTGCCAGCACAGAACAGGGGGCGCGGACCGGGGAGCTGTTTTTT.

The V and J genes are TRBV19 and TRBJ2-1; TRBD2 matches 8 bases. V was pared by 9 bases and J by 8 bases, with 6 bases of the junction left unmatched. Germline CDR1 reads LNHDA; CDR2 reads SQIVND (reference sequence). CDR3 length equals 12 residues. The DNA of the CDR3 is TGTGCCAGCCAAAGCGGGAGTTATGAGCAGTTCTTC. As protein: CASQSGSYEQFF.

J is TRBJ2-1 and V is TRBV7-6; 11 bases map to TRBD2. The CDR3 totals 15 residues. The germline CDR1 and CDR2 sequences are SGHVS and FNYEAQ. V trimming: 5 bases; J trimming: 4 bases; junction bases outside the gene matches: 4. CDR3 nucleotides: TGTGCCAGCAGCCGTACTAGCGGGGGTTACAATGAGCAGTTCTTC. It is translated as CASSRTSGGYNEQFF.

J is TRBJ1-2 and V is TRBV20-1; possibly TRBD1 for D (5 bases). Germline values: CDR1 DFQATT, CDR2 SNEGSKA (reference sequence). The CDR3 has 9 residues. CDR3 bases: TGCAGACCACCAGGGGGCTACACCTTC. The encoded protein is CRPPGGYTF.

V usage is TRBV2 and J usage is TRBJ2-7; no reliable D call. The CDR3 loop spans 13 amino acids. Germline CDR1 is SNHLY and CDR2 is FYNNEI. V lost 7 bases and J 9 bases, leaving 19 bases between the germline ends. CDR3 DNA: TGTGCCAGCACGGGTTCCAACTCCTTCGGGCAGTACTTC. The encoded protein is CASTGSNSFGQYF. The full variable domain, with the rest looked up from reference TRBV2 and TRBJ2-7, is EPEVTQTPSHQVTQMGQEVILRCVPISNHLYFYWYRQILGQKVEFLVSFYNNEISEKSEIFDDQFSVERPDGSNFTLKIRSTKLEDSAMYFCASTGSNSFGQYFGPGTRLTVT.

About this clone itself: The sample has other DNA sequences that encode this CDR3 too. The chain has TRBV2 and TRBJ1-1; possible D gene TRBD1, 5 bases. V was pared by 2 bases and J by 6 bases, with 7 bases between. Per the germline V gene, CDR1 is SNHLY and CDR2 is FYNNEI. The CDR3 length is 12 residues. CDR3 loop: CASSERGPEAFF. As DNA, the CDR3 is TGTGCCAGCAGTGAAAGGGGCCCTGAAGCTTTCTTT.

The chain couples TRBV9 to TRBJ1-2; D is undetermined. The germline V gene encodes CDR1 SGDLS and CDR2 YYNGEE. Trimming cost V 0 bases and J 4 bases, with 13 bases left between them. This CDR3 region has 15 residues. In nucleotides, the CDR3 is TGTGCCAGCAGCGTAGACTCGGGAACGGCCTATGGCTACACCTTC. Residues: CASSVDSGTAYGYTF.

The genes are TRBV18 and TRBJ2-1; 12 nucleotides match TRBD2. Germline V CDR1 and CDR2: KGHSH, LQKENI. The CDR3 spans 15 residues. V lost 3 bases to trimming and J lost 6 bases; unmatched junction nucleotides: 3. The DNA for the CDR3 is TGTGCCAGCTCACCGCTGACTAGCGGGAGCAATGAGCAGTTCTTC. Translation: CASSPLTSGSNEQFF.

J is TRBJ2-6 and V is TRBV11-3; 7 bases are shared with TRBD1. Trimming at V came to 3 bases and at J to 2 bases, leaving 7 bases not matched to a gene. There are 17 residues in the CDR3. Germline V gives CDR1 SGHNT, CDR2 YENEEA. CDR3 coding DNA: TGTGCCAGCAGCTTGGGGACAGTCCTTCCTGGGGCCAACGTCCTGACTTTC. Its translation: CASSLGTVLPGANVLTF.

J is TRBJ2-1 and V is TRBV5-1, with TRBD2 matching over 12 bases. Per germline, CDR1 SGHRS and CDR2 YFSETQ. Trimming took 4 bases from V and 5 from J; bases not matched to a gene: 4. CDR3 length: 15 residues. In nucleotides, the CDR3 is TGCGCCAGCAGCCCTAGCGGGAGGGCTGACAATGAGCAGTTCTTC. Translation gives CASSPSGRADNEQFF.

The chain couples TRBV7-2 to TRBJ2-5; 9 nucleotides agree with TRBD2. CDR1 is SGHTA, CDR2 FQGNSA, per germline. V was pared by 5 bases and J by 2 bases, with 3 bases of the junction left unmatched. The CDR3 has 14 residues. The CDR3 protein is CASSEAGGQETQYF. The CDR3 nucleotides are TGTGCCAGCAGCGAAGCGGGGGGTCAAGAGACCCAGTACTTC.

This rearrangement joins TRBV2 to TRBJ2-7, with D possibly TRBD2 on 6 matching bases. Germline-derived CDR1 and CDR2 are SNHLY and FYNNEI. V shed 4 bases and J shed 2 bases, with 9 bases lying between them. The CDR3 totals 13 residues. This CDR3 reads CASSAGVTYEQYF. The CDR3 region has the DNA TGTGCCAGCAGTGCGGGGGTTACCTACGAGCAGTACTTC.

V usage is TRBV7-9 and J usage is TRBJ1-4, with D perhaps TRBD1 (5 bases). The germline V gene has CDR1 SEHNR and CDR2 FQNEAQ (reference sequence). V lost 5 bases to trimming and J lost 9 bases, with 13 bases between them. The CDR3 loop spans 13 amino acids. As DNA, the CDR3 is TGTGCCAGCAGCCTCTCACACAGGCAAAAACTGTTTTTT. This gives the protein CASSLSHRQKLFF.

The chain's CDR3 is CSVDWRAQETQYF. The CDR3 DNA follows: TGCAGCGTTGATTGGCGGGCCCAAGAGACCCAGTACTTC. The chain employs TRBV29-1 and TRBJ2-5, with D possibly being TRBD2 (5 bases). Trimming left V 3 bases short and J 1 base short, with 9 bases between. The CDR3 is 13 amino acids. CDR1 SQVTM and CDR2 ANQGSEA come from the germline V gene.

V and J are TRBV6-5 and TRBJ1-2; tentative D call: TRBD1 (5 bases). Trimming removed 2 bases at V and 14 bases at J, with 21 bases between. This CDR3 is 14 amino acids long. Germline V gives CDR1 MNHEY, CDR2 SVGAGI. The CDR3 loop is CASSYEGSGAGGTF. The CDR3 DNA reads as TGTGCCAGCAGTTACGAGGGGTCTGGAGCCGGGGGGACCTTC.

The chain has TRBV29-1 and TRBJ2-3; weak D call: TRBD2 (5 bases). Germline V CDR1 and CDR2: SQVTM, ANQGSEA. This CDR3 contains 14 residues. Trimming stripped 3 bases from V and 0 bases from J, with 10 bases between. The CDR3 loop reads CSVEGSVSTDTQYF. The CDR3 DNA reads TGCAGCGTTGAGGGTAGCGTTAGCACAGATACGCAGTATTTT.

This chain connects TRBV5-1 to TRBJ2-1; no clear D. The V gene's germline CDR1 is SGHRS and CDR2 YFSETQ. Between the trimmed V and J ends, which lost 1 base and 7 bases, there was a span of 9 bases. This CDR3 is 13 amino acids long. The CDR3 coding sequence is TGCGCCAGCAGCTTGCCCCCCCTGAATGAGCAGTTCTTC. It is translated as CASSLPPLNEQFF. The entire variable domain, with the rest obtained from reference TRBV5-1 and TRBJ2-1, is as follows: KAGVTQTPRYLIKTRGQQVTLSCSPISGHRSVSWYQQTPGQGLQFLFEYFSETQRNKGNFPGRFSGRQFSNSRSEMNVSTLELGDSALYLCASSLPPLNEQFFGPGTRLTVL.

This sequence joins TRBV11-3 and TRBJ2-1; tentative D call: TRBD2 (5 bases). Germline V CDR1 and CDR2: SGHNT, YENEEA. CDR3 length equals 15 residues. V was shortened by 1 base and J by 6 bases, with 13 bases between the two germline ends. CDR3 loop: CASSLGLTGSNEQFF. CDR3 sequence (DNA): TGTGCCAGCAGCTTAGGTTTGACGGGATCCAATGAGCAGTTCTTC.

The chain combines TRBV7-9 with TRBJ1-1, with D possibly being TRBD1 (5 bases). The CDR3 is made up of 14 amino acids. CDR1 is SEHNR and CDR2 is FQNEAQ in the germline V gene (reference sequence). Trimming took off 5 bases at V and 2 bases at J, with 12 bases between the two ends. The chain's CDR3 is CASSPGGTNTEAFF. The CDR3 DNA reads TGTGCCAGCAGCCCGGGGGGGACTAACACTGAAGCTTTCTTT.

J is TRBJ2-7 and V is TRBV6-5; D is possibly TRBD1 (6 bases). The V end lost 5 bases, the J end lost 3 bases, and 14 bases lay between the germline ends. CDR1 MNHEY and CDR2 SVGAGI come from the germline V gene. The CDR3 spans 14 residues. This chain's CDR3 is CASSPRDTIYEQYF. The CDR3 region has the DNA TGTGCCAGCAGTCCCCGGGACACAATCTACGAGCAGTACTTC.

The chain combines TRBV6-5 with TRBJ1-1, with TRBD1 matching over 8 bases. CDR1 is MNHEY and CDR2 is SVGAGI in the germline V gene. The CDR3 spans 13 residues. Germline trimming cut 6 bases from V and 3 bases from J; bases unmatched to any gene: 3. Here the CDR3 DNA reads TGTGCCAGCAGGTCGACAGGGGACACTGAAGCTTTCTTT. Residues: CASRSTGDTEAFF.

The rearrangement joins TRBV19 to TRBJ1-2; 7 bases fit TRBD1. Losses at the gene ends were 6 bases for V and 4 bases for J; bases not matched to a gene: 5. The CDR3 sequence is 13 residues long. The germline gives CDR1 LNHDA, CDR2 SQIVND (reference sequence). The CDR3 DNA follows: TGTGCCAGTAGAATGGGACAGATCTATGGCTACACCTTC. It is translated as CASRMGQIYGYTF.

This chain connects TRBV5-1 to TRBJ2-1; 11 nucleotides agree with TRBD2. The CDR3 runs to 18 residues. In germline, CDR1 is SGHRS, CDR2 YFSETQ. V shed 0 bases, J shed 4 bases, and the junction held 9 bases outside the gene matches. The CDR3 region has the DNA TGCGCCAGCAGCTTGGAAGTAGCGGGGGGGTCTCGGTACAATGAGCAGTTCTTC. It codes for CASSLEVAGGSRYNEQFF.

The chain uses TRBV18 and TRBJ2-7; the match to TRBD2 covers 7 bases. Trimming took 2 bases from V and 1 from J; bases not matched to a gene: 11. CDR1 KGHSH and CDR2 LQKENI come from the germline V gene. CDR3 length equals 17 residues. Here the CDR3 DNA reads TGTGCCAGCTCACCAGGATTGGCTAGCGGTGTATCCTACGAGCAGTACTTC. Its translation is CASSPGLASGVSYEQYF.